The entry below gives a single T cell receptor beta chain sequence along with its context. Its specificity is not known. This entry comes from a study of cytomegalovirus exposure and HLA in healthy donors. Looking at the study overall: Membership in the Caucasian-associated ancestry cluster was found for about four fifths of approximately 430 genotyped donors. Study-level findings and limits: Association with HLA alleles at 0.05 false discovery rate was found for 16,951 TCR beta sequences in a later analysis. TCR beta V- and J-gene trimming, according to a later analysis, was linked to a missense DCLRE1C variant.

Participants comprised healthy donors of bone marrow. PCR used 60 Vbeta primers and 13 Jbeta primers. Generated by immunoSEQ multiplex PCR, the TCRdb table keeps only in-frame clones and is missing some. The sample shows about 130,000 clones, 80% to 85% of them seen only once. This CDR3 comprises 12 residues. V dropped 4 bases and J dropped 8 bases, with 9 bases sitting between them. Per the germline V gene, CDR1 is MNHNY and CDR2 is SVGAGI (reference sequence). This clonotype was obtained from a boy between 10 and 17 years old in good health and CMV-seronegative. The V call is TRBV6-6, the J call TRBJ2-1, with a possible D match to TRBD1 (5 bases). The specimen was PBMCs. CDR3 sequence: CASSWGVHEQFF. In nucleotides, the CDR3 is TGTGCCAGCAGTTGGGGCGTCCATGAGCAGTTCTTC.